The clone carrying this T cell receptor (beta chain) was recorded a few times. Its antigen is unknown. A much larger clone sits a single nucleotide away, making a read error possible. J was trimmed by 8 bases and V by 4 bases; bases with no gene match: 4. CDR1 is SEHNR, CDR2 FQNEAQ, per germline (reference sequence). This CDR3 spans 12 amino acids. The TCR beta CDR3 regions underwent amplification using RNA transcripts as the source. The HTBI primer set was used in a first-round RT-PCR of the TCR CDR3. TCRdb passed the multiplex PCR reads through MiXCR, listing each CDR3 protein once. This sample has a few hundred thousand distinct CDR3 sequences, with around 42% found just once. This specimen comes from a study of T cells in Graves' hyperthyroidism and ophthalmopathy. Study-wide points: Ophthalmopathy was identified by the model a median about six months ahead of onset. Appearing also in blood were most of the thyroid clonotypes expanded above 0.001.

The sequencing sample was made of peripheral blood or thyroid tissue (not recorded which). This receptor was identified in an adult woman with Graves' disease, either hyperthyroidism or ophthalmopathy (not recorded which). The chain combines TRBV7-9 with TRBJ1-1; 7 nucleotides match TRBD1. The CDR3 protein is CASSWAGGEAFF. CDR3 nucleotide sequence: TGTGCCAGCAGCTGGGCAGGGGGGGAAGCTTTCTTT.